Listed below are T cell receptor beta chains from one sample, sequenced in a study of blood T cell repertoires in COVID-19. Repertoires were generated with immunoSEQ multiplex PCR, while TCRdb's copy carries only in-frame clones and drops some. The sample lists tens of thousands of clones, over 75% seen once, with around 12% in the top ten. Sample: peripheral blood. Receptors were obtained from a human donor in a cohort sampled during active COVID-19. Both conserved end residues are part of each CDR3. Each record gives: clone size, J gene, D gene, V gene, CDR3 DNA, CDR3 protein. A D gene is named only where the DNA matches it firmly. For some rows the clone size is stated as once, few or many, or as a class when expanded; others skip it.

-	TRBJ1-5	TRBD1	TRBV12-3/TRBV12-4	TGTGCCAGCAGAGACAGGGCAGGCCAGCATTTT	CASRDRAGQHF
-	TRBJ1-2	-	TRBV6-4	TGTGCCAGCAGTATAGAGGGTGGTATTGGCTACACCTTC	CASSIEGGIGYTF
-	TRBJ2-3	TRBD2	TRBV7-2	TGTGCCAGCAGCTTAGTCCTCCTAGCGGGGGGGACAGATACGCAGTATTTT	CASSLVLLAGGTDTQYF
-	TRBJ2-2	TRBD1	TRBV7-9	TGTGCCAGCAGCCCAGGGACAGGGACCGGGGAGCTGTTTTTT	CASSPGTGTGELFF
-	TRBJ2-7	TRBD2	TRBV6-2/TRBV6-3	TGTGCCAGCAGTTACCCGATTACGGGCGGGAGATACGAGCAGTACTTC	CASSYPITGGRYEQYF
-	TRBJ1-4	-	TRBV7-2	TGTGCCAGCAGCCCCAGGGGTGGGTACGAAAAACTGTTTTTT	CASSPRGGYEKLFF
-	TRBJ2-3	-	TRBV5-1	TGCGCCAGCAGCTTTAATGGGGGAGGTTCAGATACGCAGTATTTT	CASSFNGGGSDTQYF
-	TRBJ1-4	-	TRBV10-3	TGTGCCATCAGTGAAGGCAGGGAAGTTGAAAAACTGTTTTTT	CAISEGREVEKLFF
-	TRBJ1-2	TRBD1	TRBV9	TGTGCCAGCAGCGGAGGGACAGGGTCCTATGGCTACACCTTC	CASSGGTGSYGYTF
few	TRBJ1-6	TRBD1	TRBV6-2/TRBV6-3	TGTGCCAGCAGTTATCCGACAGGGCAAGACAATTCACCCCTCCACTTT	CASSYPTGQDNSPLHF
-	TRBJ1-1	-	TRBV27	TGTGCCAGCAGTTTAGATTCGGGGTGGGCAGGGAGGCCGCACACTGAAGCTTTCTTT	CASSLDSGWAGRPHTEAFF
-	TRBJ2-5	TRBD2	TRBV2	TGTGCCAGCAGCGACCCTATCGGGGGACTAGCGGGGGTGGATGAGACCCAGTACTTC	CASSDPIGGLAGVDETQYF
-	TRBJ2-7	-	TRBV15	TGTGCCACCAGCAGGGGTCACAGGAATTCTATATACGAGCAGTACTTC	CATSRGHRNSIYEQYF
-	TRBJ1-2	-	TRBV30	TGTGCCTGGAGTGTTGGGCAGGTAACTGTCTATGGCTACACCTTC	CAWSVGQVTVYGYTF
-	TRBJ1-5	-	TRBV6-5	TGTGCCAGCAGTCCGAGGCGGGATCAGCCCCAGCATTTT	CASSPRRDQPQHF
-	TRBJ2-1	TRBD2	TRBV7-2	TGTGCCAGCAGCTTAGTTGGTTCTAGCGGGAGTACTGGTGAGCAGTTCTTC	CASSLVGSSGSTGEQFF
-	TRBJ2-7	-	TRBV4-2	TGTGCCAGCAGCCAAGGTACAGGAACCTACGAGCAGTACTTC	CASSQGTGTYEQYF
-	TRBJ2-1	TRBD2	TRBV7-2	TGTGCCAGCACTTCCTTAGGGAAGCGGGGGGCCCTCGGGGAGCAGTTCTTC	CASTSLGKRGALGEQFF
few	TRBJ1-3	-	TRBV5-1	TGCGCCAGCAGCTTGGAGGGGCGCTTAGGAAACACCATATATTTT	CASSLEGRLGNTIYF
once	TRBJ2-7	-	TRBV7-5	TGTGCCAGACGACTAGCGGGGGGGCCTGACGAGCAGTACTTC	CARRLAGGPDEQYF
-	TRBJ1-2	-	TRBV15	TGTGCCACCAGCAGAGACCGGGGGGCCACTAACTATGGCTACACCTTC	CATSRDRGATNYGYTF
-	TRBJ2-7	-	TRBV5-1	TGCGCCAGCAGCCAACGACAGAGCTCCTACGAGCAGTACTTC	CASSQRQSSYEQYF
-	TRBJ1-1	-	TRBV12-3/TRBV12-4	TGTGCCAGCAGTCGAGCTCCTGAAGCTTTCTTT	CASSRAPEAFF
once	TRBJ1-1	TRBD1	TRBV3-1/TRBV3-2	TGTGCCAGTTCTTTACAGGGGGCAAGTGGTACTGAAGCTTTCTTT	CASSLQGASGTEAFF